This T cell receptor (beta chain) was identified in a study of blood T cell repertoires in COVID-19. Study-level background: Donors in the United States, Italy and Spain gave samples during acute or convalescent COVID-19.

CDR1 and CDR2 from the germline V gene are DFQATT and SNEGSKA (reference sequence). CDR3 length: 15 residues. V was clipped by 3 bases and J by 2 bases; unmatched bases: 8. Source study methods: Reference gene primer amplification gave nucleated cell count estimates. Data came from immunoSEQ multiplex PCR; TCRdb stores just in-frame clones and leaves some out. Clone size and the V and J calls come from that table; the DNA yielded D and trimming. The sample includes 250,000 to 350,000 clones, approximately 86% seen only once; the top ten take less than 2.5%. This receptor was taken from a young woman who had recovered from COVID-19. The chain has TRBV20-1 and TRBJ2-7; the match to TRBD2 covers 9 bases. Sequencing used peripheral blood. CDR3 DNA: TGCAGTGCTAGTAGTGGGGCTAGCGGGGCCTACGAGCAGTACTTC. Translating gives CSASSGASGAYEQYF.